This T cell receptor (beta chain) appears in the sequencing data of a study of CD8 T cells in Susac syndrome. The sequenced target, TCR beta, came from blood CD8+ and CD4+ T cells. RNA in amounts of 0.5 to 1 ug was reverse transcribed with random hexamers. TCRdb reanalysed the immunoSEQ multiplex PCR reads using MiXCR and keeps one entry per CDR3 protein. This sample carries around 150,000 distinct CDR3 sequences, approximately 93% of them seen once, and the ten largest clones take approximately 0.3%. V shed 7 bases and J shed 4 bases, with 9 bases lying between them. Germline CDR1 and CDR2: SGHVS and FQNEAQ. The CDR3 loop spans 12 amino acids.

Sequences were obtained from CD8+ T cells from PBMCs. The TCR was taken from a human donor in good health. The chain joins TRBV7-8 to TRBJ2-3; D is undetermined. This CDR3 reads CASTSPPDTQYF. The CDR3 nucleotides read TGTGCCAGCACCTCCCCTCCAGATACGCAGTATTTT.